Given below is one T cell receptor (beta chain) in context. Antigen unknown. This CDR3 has 17 amino acids. Trimming removed 4 bases from V and 0 bases from J; junction bases left unmatched: 9. Per germline, CDR1 MGHRA and CDR2 YSYEKL. This library used approximately 390 ng RNA and molecular barcoded adaptors spanning alpha/delta and beta/gamma chains. TCRdb itself ran the reads through MiXCR, one entry per CDR3 protein. Of around 130,000 distinct CDR3 sequences in the sample, 10% to 15% are singletons; the top ten hold approximately 11%. These data belong to a study of read filtering for tumor transcriptome and immune sequencing. Whole-study findings and limits: Without single-read clonotypes, shared clonotype proportions correlated more between IR-seq and RNA-seq.

The chain recombines TRBV4-1 with TRBJ1-3, with 7 bases matching TRBD1. The TCR comes from a donor at least 40 years old with multiple myeloma. The sample comprised a population of CD138-negative cells sorted from bone marrow. CDR3 protein: CASSRPGQINSGNTIYF. DNA for the CDR3: TGCGCCAGCAGCCGCCCGGGACAGATAAACTCTGGAAACACCATATATTTT.